This T cell receptor beta chain is from a study of blood T cell repertoires in COVID-19. About the study: Material from acute and convalescent COVID-19 was sourced from the United States, Italy and Spain. PBMCs, B-cell-depleted T cells, or T cells were the source of the cDNA or gDNA that made up the material.

CDR1 and CDR2 from the germline V gene are SGHAT and FQNNGV. The CDR3 is 11 amino acids. The V gene lost 1 base and the J gene lost 10 bases, with 7 bases spanning the gap. Followed over time, Seattle patients had been enrolled while infection was active. Here immunoSEQ multiplex PCR was the method, and the copy in TCRdb shows in-frame clones only, minus some. Of about 290,000 clones listed, roughly 89% were seen once; the top ten hold approximately 12%. The chain recombines TRBV11-2 with TRBJ1-1; tentatively, D is TRBD1 (6 bases). The receptor was isolated from a woman aged 25-40 years with COVID-19, enrolled during active disease. Sequencing was performed on peripheral blood. The CDR3 DNA is TGTGCCAGCAGCTTAGTGGGGGCAGCTTTCTTT. Translation gives CASSLVGAAFF.